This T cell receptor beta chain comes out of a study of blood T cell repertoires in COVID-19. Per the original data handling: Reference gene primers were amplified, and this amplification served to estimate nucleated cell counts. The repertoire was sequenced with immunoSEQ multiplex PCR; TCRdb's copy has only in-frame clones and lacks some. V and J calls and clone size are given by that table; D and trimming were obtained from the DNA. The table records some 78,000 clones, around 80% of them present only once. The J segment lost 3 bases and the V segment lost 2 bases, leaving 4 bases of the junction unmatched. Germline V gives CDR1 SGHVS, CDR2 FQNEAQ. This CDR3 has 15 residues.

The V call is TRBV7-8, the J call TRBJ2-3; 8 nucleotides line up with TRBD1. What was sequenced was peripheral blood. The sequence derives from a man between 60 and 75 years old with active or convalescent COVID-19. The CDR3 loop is CASSLIRGPTDTQYF. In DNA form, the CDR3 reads TGTGCCAGCAGCTTAATCAGGGGGCCAACAGATACGCAGTATTTT. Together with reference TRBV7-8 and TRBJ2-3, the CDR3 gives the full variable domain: GAGVSQSPRYKVAKRGQDVALRCDPISGHVSLFWYQQALGQGPEFLTYFQNEAQLDKSGLPSDRFFAERPEGSVSTLKIQRTQQEDSAVYLCASSLIRGPTDTQYFGPGTRLTVL.